This TCR beta chain was sequenced in a study of T and B cells in COVID-19 patients. Study context: Peripheral blood came from COVID-19 patients with active infection or after recovery. Study outcomes and limitations: The recovered cohort had thousands of exclusive TCR clusters, including 30 or so low generation probability clusters.

This CDR3 spans 13 amino acids. Trimming left V 3 bases short and J 2 bases short, with 7 bases between. Germline V gives CDR1 SGHVS, CDR2 FNYEAQ. TRB rearrangements were amplified by multiplex PCR with BIOMED2 TRB-A/B primers. One entry per CDR3 protein, called by TCRdb with MiXCR from the multiplex PCR reads. This sample has 4,800 or so distinct CDR3 sequences, with 25% to 35% found just once. Concerning this clonotype itself: Its antigen is not known.

Each TRB amplification used roughly 240-550 ng of genomic DNA from blood. Sequenced input: blood. J is TRBJ1-2 and V is TRBV7-6, with no clear D. This TCR was sampled from a human donor with active COVID-19. CDR3 sequence reads: CASSFGQNYGYTF. In nucleotides, the CDR3 is TGTGCCAGCAGCTTTGGGCAGAACTATGGCTACACCTTC.